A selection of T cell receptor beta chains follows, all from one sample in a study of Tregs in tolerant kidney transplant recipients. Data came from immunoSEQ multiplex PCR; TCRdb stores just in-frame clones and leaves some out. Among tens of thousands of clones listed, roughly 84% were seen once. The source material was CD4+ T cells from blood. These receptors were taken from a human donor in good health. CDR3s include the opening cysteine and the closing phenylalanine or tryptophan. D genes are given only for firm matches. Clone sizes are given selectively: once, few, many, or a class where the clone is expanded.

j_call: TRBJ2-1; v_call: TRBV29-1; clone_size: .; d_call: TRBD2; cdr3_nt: TGCAGCGTTGACTTAGCGGGAACCTACAATGAGCAGTTCTTC; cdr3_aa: CSVDLAGTYNEQFF
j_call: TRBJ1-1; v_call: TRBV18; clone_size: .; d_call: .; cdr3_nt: TGTGCCAGCTCACCATTCCGTACTTCGGGACGGGTGAACACTGAAGCTTTCTTT; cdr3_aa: CASSPFRTSGRVNTEAFF
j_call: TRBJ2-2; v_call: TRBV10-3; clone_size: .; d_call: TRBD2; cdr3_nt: TGTGCCATCAGTAATAGCGGGAGACCCACCGGGGAGCTGTTTTTT; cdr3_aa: CAISNSGRPTGELFF
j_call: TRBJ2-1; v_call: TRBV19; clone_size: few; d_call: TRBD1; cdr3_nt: TGTGCCAGTAGTAGGTGGTGGGACAGGGGGCAGGAGCAGTTCTTC; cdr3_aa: CASSRWWDRGQEQFF
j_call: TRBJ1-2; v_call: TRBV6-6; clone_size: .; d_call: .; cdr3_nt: TGTGCCAGCAGCCACCCAAGCTATGGCTACACCTTC; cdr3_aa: CASSHPSYGYTF
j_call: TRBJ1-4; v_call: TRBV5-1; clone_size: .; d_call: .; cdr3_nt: TGCGCCAGCAGCTTGGTCGCGGCTTATAATGAAAAACTGTTTTTT; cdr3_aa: CASSLVAAYNEKLFF
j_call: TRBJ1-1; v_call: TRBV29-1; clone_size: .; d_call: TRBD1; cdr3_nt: TGCAGCGCTTTGTTACACAGGGGCGCCGGGGCTTTCTTT; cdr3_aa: CSALLHRGAGAFF
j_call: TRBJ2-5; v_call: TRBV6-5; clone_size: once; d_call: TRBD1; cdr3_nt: TGTGCCAGCAGTCAGGGACAGGCCAAGGTAGAGACCCAGTACTTC; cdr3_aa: CASSQGQAKVETQYF
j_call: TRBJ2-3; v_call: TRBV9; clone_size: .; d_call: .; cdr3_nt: TGTGCCAGCAGCCCCTACTCTGATACGCAGTATTTT; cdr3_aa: CASSPYSDTQYF
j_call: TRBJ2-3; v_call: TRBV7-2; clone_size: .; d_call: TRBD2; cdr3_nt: TGTGCCAGCAGCAACAGACTAGCGGGGGGATTCACAGATACGCAGTATTTT; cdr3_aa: CASSNRLAGGFTDTQYF
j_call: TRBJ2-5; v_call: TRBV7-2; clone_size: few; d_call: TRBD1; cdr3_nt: TGTGCCAGCAGCTTAGGGACAGGGGGCACGGAGACCCAGTACTTC; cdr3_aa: CASSLGTGGTETQYF
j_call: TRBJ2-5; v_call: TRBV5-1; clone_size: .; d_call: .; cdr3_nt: TGCGCCAGCAGCTTGCTACAACAAGAGACCCAGTACTTC; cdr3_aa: CASSLLQQETQYF
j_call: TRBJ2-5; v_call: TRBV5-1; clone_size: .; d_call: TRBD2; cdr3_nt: TGCGCCAGCAGGGTGACTAGCGGCCAAGAGACCCAGTACTTC; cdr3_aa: CASRVTSGQETQYF
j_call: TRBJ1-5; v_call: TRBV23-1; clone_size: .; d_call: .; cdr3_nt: TGCGCCAGCAGTCAATCGTCGAGTCGGCCCCAGCATTTT; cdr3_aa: CASSQSSSRPQHF
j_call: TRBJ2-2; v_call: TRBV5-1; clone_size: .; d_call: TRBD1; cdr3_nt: TGCGCCAGCAGCTGGGGACAGGGCACGAACACCGGGGAGCTGTTTTTT; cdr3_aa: CASSWGQGTNTGELFF
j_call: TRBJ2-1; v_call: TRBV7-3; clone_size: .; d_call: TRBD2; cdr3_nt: TGTGCCAGCAGTTCGAACTCCGCGGGAGTTCTCTCCAATGAGCAGTTCTTC; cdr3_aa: CASSSNSAGVLSNEQFF
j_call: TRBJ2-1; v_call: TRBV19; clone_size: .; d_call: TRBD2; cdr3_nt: TGTGCCAGTAGTCTACCGACTAGCGGGGGCCCCAATGAGCAGTTCTTC; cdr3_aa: CASSLPTSGGPNEQFF
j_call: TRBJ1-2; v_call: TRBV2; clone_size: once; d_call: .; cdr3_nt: TGTGCCAGCAGTGGGGACGGAAGTAACTATGGCTACACCTTC; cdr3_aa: CASSGDGSNYGYTF
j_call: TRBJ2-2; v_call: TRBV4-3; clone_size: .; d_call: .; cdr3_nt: TGCGCCAGCAGCCAAGTCCCTGCCGGGGCGGGGGAGCTGTTTTTT; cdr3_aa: CASSQVPAGAGELFF
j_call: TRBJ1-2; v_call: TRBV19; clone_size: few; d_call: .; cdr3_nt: TGTGCCAGTACCCTGGGACACTACCTCGACTATGGCTACACCTTC; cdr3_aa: CASTLGHYLDYGYTF
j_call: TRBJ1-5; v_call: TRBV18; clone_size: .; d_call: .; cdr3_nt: TGTGCCAGCTCACCACCATCAGGGGTGGGACAGCCCCAGCATTTT; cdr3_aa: CASSPPSGVGQPQHF
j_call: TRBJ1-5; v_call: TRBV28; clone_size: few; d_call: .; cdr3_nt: TGTGCCAGCAGTAGGGACAGCAATCAGCCCCAGCATTTT; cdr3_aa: CASSRDSNQPQHF
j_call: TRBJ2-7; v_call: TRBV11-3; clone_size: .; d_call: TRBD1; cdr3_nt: TGTGCCAGCAGCTTAAGGGGCAGGGGGTACGAGCAGTACTTC; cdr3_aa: CASSLRGRGYEQYF
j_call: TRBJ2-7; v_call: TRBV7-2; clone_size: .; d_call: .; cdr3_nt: TGTGCCAGCAGCCCCGACAAAGGCTCCTACGAGCAGTACTTC; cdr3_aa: CASSPDKGSYEQYF
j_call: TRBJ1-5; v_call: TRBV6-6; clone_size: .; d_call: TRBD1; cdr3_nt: TGTGCCAGCAGCCCCGGGACAGGGCTGGATCAGCCCCAGCATTTT; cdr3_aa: CASSPGTGLDQPQHF
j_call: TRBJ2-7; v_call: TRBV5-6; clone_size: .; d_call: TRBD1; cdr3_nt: TGTGCCAGCCTAAACAGGGGGCGGTCCTACGAGCAGTACTTC; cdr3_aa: CASLNRGRSYEQYF
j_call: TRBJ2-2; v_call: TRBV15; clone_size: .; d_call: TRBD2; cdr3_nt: TGTGCCACCAGCGGGATAGCGGGATCGGGCGGGGAGCTGTTTTTT; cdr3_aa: CATSGIAGSGGELFF
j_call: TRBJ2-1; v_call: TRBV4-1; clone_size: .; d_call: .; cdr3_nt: TGCGCCAGCAGCCAGCTCGCAGGGAGCTCCTACAATGAGCAGTTCTTC; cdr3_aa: CASSQLAGSSYNEQFF
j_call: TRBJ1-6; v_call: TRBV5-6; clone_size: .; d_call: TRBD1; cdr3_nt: TGTGCCAGCAGCTTGGGGACAGGGTATAATTCACCCCTCCACTTT; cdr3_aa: CASSLGTGYNSPLHF
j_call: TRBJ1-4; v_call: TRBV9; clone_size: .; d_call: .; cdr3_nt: TGTGCCAGCAGCCTACGACAGGACCGAGGTGAAAAACTGTTTTTT; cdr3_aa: CASSLRQDRGEKLFF
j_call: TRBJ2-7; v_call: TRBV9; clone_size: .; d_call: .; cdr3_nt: TGTGCCAGCAGCGTAGGCCCGGGGGCGGGCCACGAGCAGTACTTC; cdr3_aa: CASSVGPGAGHEQYF
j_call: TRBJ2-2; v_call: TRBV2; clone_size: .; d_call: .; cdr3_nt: TGTGCCAGCAGGACGGCCGGGGAGCTGTTTTTT; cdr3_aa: CASRTAGELFF
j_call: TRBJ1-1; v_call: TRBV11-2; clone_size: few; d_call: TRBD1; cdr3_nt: TGTGCCAGCAGCCGGGACAGGCGCACTGAAGCTTTCTTT; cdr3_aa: CASSRDRRTEAFF